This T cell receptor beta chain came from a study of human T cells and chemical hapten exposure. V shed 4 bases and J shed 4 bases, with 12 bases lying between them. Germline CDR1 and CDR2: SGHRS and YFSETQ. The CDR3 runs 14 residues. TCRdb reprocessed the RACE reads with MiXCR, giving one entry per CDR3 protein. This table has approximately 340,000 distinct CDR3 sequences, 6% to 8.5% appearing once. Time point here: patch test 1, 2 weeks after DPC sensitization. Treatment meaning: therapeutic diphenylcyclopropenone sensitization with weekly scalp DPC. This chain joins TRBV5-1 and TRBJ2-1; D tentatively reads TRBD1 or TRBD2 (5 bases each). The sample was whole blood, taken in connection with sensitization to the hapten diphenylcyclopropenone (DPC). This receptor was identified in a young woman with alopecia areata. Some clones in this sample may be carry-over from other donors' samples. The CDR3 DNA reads TGCGCCAGCAGCATCCGGGACGATTACAATGAGCAGTTCTTC. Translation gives CASSIRDDYNEQFF.